These 8 T cell receptor beta chains were sequenced from one sample in a study of OX40 agonist ivuxolimab in advanced cancers. Assay: immunoSEQ multiplex PCR; the TCRdb copy retains only in-frame clones and omits some. The sample lists 13,000 to 15,000 clones; about 86% were seen once. The sequenced sample was CD4+ or CD8+ T cells sorted from blood, obtained in a trial of the OX40 agonist ivuxolimab. These receptors originate from an adult with an advanced solid tumor such as melanoma, head and neck, liver or kidney cancer.

The chain joins TRBV5-8 to TRBJ1-5; weak D call: TRBD1 (5 bases). This CDR3 is built from 17 residues. V was trimmed by 3 bases and J by 0 bases, leaving 16 bases between them. CDR1 and CDR2 (germline): SGHTS, YDEGEE. CDR3: CASSSPVLTASNQPQHF. The CDR3 DNA is TGTGCCAGCAGCTCTCCAGTGTTGACAGCTAGCAATCAGCCCCAGCATTTT.

The V call is TRBV5-1, the J call TRBJ1-1; no clear D. V gave up 3 bases and J gave up 4 bases, with 10 bases separating them. The CDR3 length is 13 residues. Germline V lookup: CDR1 SGHRS, CDR2 YFSETQ. CDR3 DNA: TGCGCCAGCAGCTCCGAGACCGGCACTGAAGCTTTCTTT. Residues: CASSSETGTEAFF.

V is TRBV7-3 and J is TRBJ1-1; no clear D. The V and J ends lost 5 bases and 4 bases respectively, with 17 bases between them. The V gene's germline CDR1 is SGHTA and CDR2 FQGTGA. CDR3 length: 15 residues. The DNA of the CDR3 is TGTGCCAGCAGCCCAAATGCCGGAGACGGCACTGAAGCTTTCTTT. It specifies CASSPNAGDGTEAFF.

The rearrangement uses TRBV9 and TRBJ1-3; D remains unclear. Trimming removed 4 bases at V and 7 bases at J, with 18 bases between. Per germline, CDR1 SGDLS and CDR2 YYNGEE. The CDR3 runs to 15 residues. CDR3 coding DNA: TGTGCCAGCAGCACCGGAACCCAGGCGGCTAACACCATATATTTT. Its protein is CASSTGTQAANTIYF.

The chain recombines TRBV7-3 with TRBJ2-2; 7 positions agree with TRBD1. V dropped 4 bases and J dropped 4; count of bases not matched to a gene: 12. Germline CDR1 and CDR2: SGHTA and FQGTGA. CDR3 size: 17 residues. The CDR3 here is CASSSDLDRLSTGELFF. In nucleotides, the CDR3 is TGTGCCAGCAGCTCCGACTTGGACAGGTTGAGCACCGGGGAGCTGTTTTTT.

The chain carries TRBV6-5 and TRBJ1-1, with D perhaps TRBD1 (6 bases). The CDR3 extends over 14 amino acids. The germline V gene has CDR1 MNHEY and CDR2 SVGAGI. V was cut by 5 bases and J by 2 bases, with 12 bases left in between. The CDR3 DNA sequence: TGTGCCAGCAGTCTTCGGACAGTCAACACTGAAGCTTTCTTT. Translation gives CASSLRTVNTEAFF.

This clone was counted only a few times. CDR3 residues: CASSTDRGGEKLFF. For the CDR3, the DNA is TGCGCCAGCAGCACCGACAGGGGGGGTGAAAAACTGTTTTTT. The rearrangement uses TRBV5-1 and TRBJ1-4, with 9 bases aligning to TRBD1. Germline CDR1 and CDR2: SGHRS and YFSETQ. The ends lost 4 bases at V and 7 bases at J; junction bases unmatched: 5. The CDR3 extends over 14 amino acids.

This rearrangement joins TRBV20-1 to TRBJ1-2; possible D gene TRBD1, 6 bases. Germline V CDR1 and CDR2: DFQATT, SNEGSKA (reference sequence). CDR3 length: 9 residues. The CDR3 DNA reads TGCAGCGCAGGACAGCTCTTTACCTTC. It yields the protein CSAGQLFTF.